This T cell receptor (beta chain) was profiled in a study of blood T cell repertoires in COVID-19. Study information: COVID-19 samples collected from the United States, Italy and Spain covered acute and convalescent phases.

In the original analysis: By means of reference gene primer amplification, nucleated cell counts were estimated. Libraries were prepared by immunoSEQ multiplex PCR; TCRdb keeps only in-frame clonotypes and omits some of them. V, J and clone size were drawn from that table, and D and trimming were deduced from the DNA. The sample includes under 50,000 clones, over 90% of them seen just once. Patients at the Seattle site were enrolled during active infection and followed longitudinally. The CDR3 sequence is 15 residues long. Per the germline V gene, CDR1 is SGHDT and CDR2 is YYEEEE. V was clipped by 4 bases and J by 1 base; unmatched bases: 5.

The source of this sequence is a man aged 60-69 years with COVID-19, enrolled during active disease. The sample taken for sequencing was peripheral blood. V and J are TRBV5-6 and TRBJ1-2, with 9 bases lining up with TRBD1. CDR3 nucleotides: TGTGCCAGCAGCCCTGCGGACAGGGGTAACTATGGCTACACCTTC. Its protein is CASSPADRGNYGYTF.